The 20 T cell receptor beta chains given below trace back to one sample, sequenced in a study of OX40 agonist ivuxolimab in advanced cancers. Data came from immunoSEQ multiplex PCR; TCRdb stores just in-frame clones and leaves some out. The data show around 77,000 clones, about nine tenths seen once. Here the sequenced sample was CD4+ or CD8+ T cells sorted from blood, taken in a trial of the OX40 agonist ivuxolimab. These receptors were taken from an adult with an advanced solid tumor such as melanoma, head and neck, liver or kidney cancer.

This CDR3 is CASSLGGGQPQHF. The CDR3 coding sequence is TGTGCCAGCAGTTTAGGAGGTGGGCAGCCCCAGCATTTT. V gene TRBV27 combines with J gene TRBJ1-5; no clear D gene. There are 13 residues in the CDR3. Trimming shortened V by 2 bases and J by 7 bases, and 9 bases separated the two germline ends. Per germline, CDR1 MNHEY and CDR2 SMNVEV (reference sequence).

This chain uses TRBV29-1 with TRBJ2-2; TRBD2 matches at 9 bases. Trimming removed 2 bases from V and 2 bases from J; junction bases left unmatched: 3. This CDR3 region has 15 residues. Germline lookup yields CDR1 SQVTM and CDR2 ANQGSEA. The CDR3 sequence: CSVELAGYNTGELFF. CDR3 nucleotides: TGCAGCGTTGAACTAGCGGGATATAACACCGGGGAGCTGTTTTTT.

The V and J genes are TRBV5-1 and TRBJ2-5; D possibly uses TRBD1 or TRBD2 (5 bases each). V shed 1 base and J shed 2 bases, with 9 bases lying between them. The CDR3 length is 14 residues. Germline V lookup: CDR1 SGHRS, CDR2 YFSETQ. This CDR3 reads CASSLRDPQETQYF. CDR3 nucleotide sequence: TGCGCCAGCAGCTTGCGGGACCCACAAGAGACCCAGTACTTC.

This clone was detected once. J is TRBJ1-1 and V is TRBV6-1; possible D gene TRBD1, 6 bases. Trimming took off 3 bases at V and 4 bases at J, with 15 bases between the two ends. This CDR3 contains 15 residues. The germline V gene encodes CDR1 MNHNS and CDR2 SASEGT. The CDR3 sequence: CASSDEGLGGTEAFF. Here the CDR3 DNA reads TGTGCCAGCAGTGACGAGGGGTTAGGGGGCACTGAAGCTTTCTTT.

The chain is built from TRBV9 and TRBJ2-7; 13 bases match TRBD2. Germline loops: CDR1 SGDLS, CDR2 YYNGEE. The CDR3 consists of 18 residues. The trim removed 4 bases at V and 2 bases at J, leaving 12 bases unmatched. The CDR3 DNA reads as TGTGCCAGCAGCCAAAATCCGGGACTAGCGGGATTGGCCTACGAGCAGTACTTC. The encoded protein is CASSQNPGLAGLAYEQYF.

The chain recombines TRBV5-5 with TRBJ2-7, with 9 positions matching TRBD2. This CDR3 has 17 amino acids. The germline gives CDR1 SGHKS, CDR2 YYEKEE (reference sequence). The V gene end was trimmed by 2 bases and the J gene end by 4 bases; junction bases not matched to a gene: 13. The CDR3 protein is CASSFVSGSYLSYEQYF. Here the CDR3 DNA reads TGTGCCAGCAGCTTTGTTAGCGGGAGTTATTTGTCTTACGAGCAGTACTTC.

The rearrangement links TRBV19 to TRBJ2-1, with D possibly called TRBD1 or TRBD2 (7 bases each). V dropped 5 bases and J dropped 6 bases, with 20 bases sitting between them. This CDR3 spans 16 amino acids. Per the germline V gene, CDR1 is LNHDA and CDR2 is SQIVND (reference sequence). CDR3 DNA sequence: TGTGCCAGTAGTTGGGGAGGGGGCGGTGGTGTCAATGAGCAGTTCTTC. Encoded protein: CASSWGGGGGVNEQFF.

This rearrangement joins TRBV7-6 to TRBJ1-1; no clear D. The germline V gene encodes CDR1 SGHVS and CDR2 FNYEAQ. The ends were cut back, 3 bases at V and 1 base at J, with 9 bases in the middle. This CDR3 is built from 14 residues. The CDR3 DNA is TGTGCCAGCAGCTTGACTTGGACGAACACTGAAGCTTTCTTT. Its translation is CASSLTWTNTEAFF. The full variable domain, in which reference TRBV7-6 and TRBJ1-1 provide the parts outside the CDR3, is GAGVSQSPRYKVTKRGQDVALRCDPISGHVSLYWYRQALGQGPEFLTYFNYEAQQDKSGLPNDRFSAERPEGSISTLTIQRTEQRDSAMYRCASSLTWTNTEAFFGQGTRLTVV.

The gene calls are TRBV6-5 and TRBJ2-1; 8 positions agree with TRBD1. From germline, CDR1 is MNHEY and CDR2 SVGAGI. The CDR3 totals 14 residues. Trimming took 5 bases from V and 7 from J; bases not matched to a gene: 7. The CDR3 here is CASSPTGVWNEQFF. The CDR3 DNA sequence: TGTGCCAGCAGTCCGACAGGGGTATGGAATGAGCAGTTCTTC.

This clone appeared a few times. V usage is TRBV7-8 and J usage is TRBJ1-5; 7 bases match TRBD1. Germline V gene lookup returns CDR1 SGHVS and CDR2 FQNEAQ. This CDR3 is 14 amino acids long. Losses at the gene ends were 5 bases for V and 5 bases for J; bases not matched to a gene: 6. The CDR3: CASSQGDRHQPQHF. CDR3 DNA sequence: TGTGCCAGCAGCCAGGGGGACCGCCATCAGCCCCAGCATTTT.

The rearrangement links TRBV2 to TRBJ1-1; 10 positions agree with TRBD1. The CDR3 has 15 amino acids. The germline V gene encodes CDR1 SNHLY and CDR2 FYNNEI. The J segment lost 1 base and the V segment lost 7 bases, leaving 6 bases of the junction unmatched. The CDR3 is CASKGTGAANTEAFF. The DNA of the CDR3 is TGTGCCAGCAAAGGGACAGGGGCCGCGAACACTGAAGCTTTCTTT.

The chain is built from TRBV5-5 and TRBJ1-5; D call uncertain. CDR1 and CDR2 (germline): SGHKS, YYEKEE (reference sequence). The CDR3 totals 17 residues. The ends were cut back, 2 bases at V and 0 bases at J, with 15 bases in the middle. The CDR3 loop reads CASSLEEVSYSNQPQHF. CDR3 coding DNA: TGTGCCAGCAGCTTAGAAGAGGTCAGTTATAGCAATCAGCCCCAGCATTTT.

The V call is TRBV5-1, the J call TRBJ2-3; 8 bases match TRBD2. The ends lost 0 bases at V and 2 bases at J; junction bases unmatched: 2. From germline, CDR1 is SGHRS and CDR2 YFSETQ. This CDR3 contains 15 residues. CDR3 loop: CASSLVSGITDTQYF. Written as DNA, the CDR3 is TGCGCCAGCAGCTTGGTTAGCGGGATCACAGATACGCAGTATTTT.

V usage is TRBV28 and J usage is TRBJ1-1; no reliable D call. The CDR3 has 13 residues. Between the trimmed V and J ends, which lost 5 bases and 5 bases, there was a span of 12 bases. Germline CDR1 is MDHEN and CDR2 is SYDVKM. The CDR3 DNA reads as TGTGCCAGCAGTATCCGGGGAGGGACTGAAGCTTTCTTT. Its translation: CASSIRGGTEAFF.

Concerning this clone itself: One end of the junction varies from germline; a read error may be responsible. The rearrangement links TRBV6-6 to TRBJ2-3; D is undetermined. Germline loops: CDR1 MNHNY, CDR2 SVGAGI (reference sequence). This CDR3 has 13 residues. CDR3 region: CASIRTSTDTQYF. In DNA, the CDR3 is TGTGCCAGCATACGGACGAGCACGGATACGCAGTATTTT.

V usage is TRBV5-5 and J usage is TRBJ1-1, with D perhaps TRBD1 (5 bases). Germline CDR1 reads SGHKS; CDR2 reads YYEKEE (reference sequence). The length of the CDR3 is 16 residues. Trimming left V 2 bases short and J 3 bases short, with 17 bases between. CDR3 DNA sequence: TGTGCCAGCAGCTTTTGGGGCCAGGGCGGAGACACTGAAGCTTTCTTT. Its translation: CASSFWGQGGDTEAFF.

This sequence joins TRBV28 and TRBJ1-1; D not resolved. The CDR3 covers 11 residues. Per the germline V gene, CDR1 is MDHEN and CDR2 is SYDVKM. Trimming left V 6 bases short and J 2 bases short, with 4 bases between. The CDR3 sequence is CASRVNTEAFF. The CDR3 DNA is TGTGCCAGCAGGGTTAACACTGAAGCTTTCTTT.

The J gene is TRBJ1-5, the V gene TRBV27; D possibly corresponds to TRBD1 (5 bases). Trimming took off 3 bases at V and 6 bases at J, with 12 bases between the two ends. The CDR3 covers 14 residues. Germline CDR1 and CDR2: MNHEY and SMNVEV (reference sequence). This CDR3 reads CASSFQGSSQPQHF. CDR3 coding DNA: TGTGCCAGCAGTTTCCAGGGTTCGAGTCAGCCCCAGCATTTT.

V usage is TRBV18 and J usage is TRBJ1-1; D is ambiguous. The germline V gene has CDR1 KGHSH and CDR2 LQKENI. There are 12 residues in the CDR3. V shed 6 bases and J shed 5 bases, with 10 bases lying between them. DNA of the CDR3: TGTGCCAGCTCTGGGATGGTGACTGAAGCTTTCTTT. It translates to CASSGMVTEAFF. The full variable domain, with the rest looked up from reference TRBV18 and TRBJ1-1, is NAGVMQNPRHLVRRRGQEARLRCSPMKGHSHVYWYRQLPEEGLKFMVYLQKENIIDESGMPKERFSAEFPKEGPSILRIQQVVRGDSAAYFCASSGMVTEAFFGQGTRLTVV.

This clone appeared a single time. J is TRBJ1-2 and V is TRBV5-4; TRBD1 might be the D (6 bases). Per the germline V gene, CDR1 is SGHNT and CDR2 is YYREEE (reference sequence). With 6 bases removed from V and 2 bases from J, the gap between germline ends came to 11 bases. There are 13 residues in the CDR3. The CDR3 region is CASTRTENYGYTF. Here the CDR3 DNA reads TGTGCCAGCACCCGGACAGAGAACTATGGCTACACCTTC. The whole variable domain, remainder taken from reference TRBV5-4 and TRBJ1-2, is ETGVTQSPTHLIKTRGQQVTLRCSSQSGHNTVSWYQQALGQGPQFIFQYYREEENGRGNFPPRFSGLQFPNYSSELNVNALELDDSALYLCASTRTENYGYTFGSGTRLTVV.